This entry is about one T cell receptor (beta chain). Original data processing: Amplification with reference gene primers provided the estimates of nucleated cell counts. Sequencing was performed with immunoSEQ multiplex PCR; in TCRdb, only in-frame clones are kept and a portion is missing. The V and J calls and clone size were taken over from that table, and D and trimming were inferred from the DNA. The table has 110,000 to 150,000 clones, 86% seen once; the top ten hold approximately 4.3%. Recruits, aged about 18 to 100 years, lived in 25 or so US areas. Donors were grouped by their self-reported clinical history. This record comes from a study of blood T cell repertoires in COVID-19. Background on the study: Spain, Italy and the United States supplied samples that represented acute and convalescent COVID-19.

Per the germline V gene, CDR1 is KGHSH and CDR2 is LQKENI. Trimming took 6 bases from V and 0 from J; bases not matched to a gene: 8. The CDR3 covers 16 residues. The sequencing input was PBMCs or T cells enriched from blood (not recorded which). The chain is built from TRBV18 and TRBJ1-3; TRBD1 matches 7 bases. The sequence was collected from a man aged 50 to 60 who had recovered from COVID-19. The CDR3 loop is CASSQLQGNSGNTIYF. DNA of the CDR3: TGTGCCAGCTCGCAACTACAGGGGAACTCTGGAAACACCATATATTTT.